The rows below give T cell receptor beta chains drawn from one sample of a study of Graves' ophthalmopathy and Graves' hyperthyroidism. TCRdb independently ran MiXCR on the multiplex PCR reads; one entry per CDR3 protein. The data hold roughly 50,000 distinct CDR3 sequences, with 50% observed a single time. The sequenced sample consisted of peripheral blood. The receptors shown here come from an adult man with Graves' ophthalmopathy. CDR3s include the opening cysteine and the closing phenylalanine or tryptophan. Each record gives: V gene, D gene, J gene, clone size, CDR3 DNA, CDR3 protein. A D gene is named only where the DNA matches it firmly. Some rows have no size entry. The others give once, few or many, or a class for an expanded clone.

V: TRBV12-3/TRBV12-4; D: NA; J: TRBJ1-1; size: NA; DNA: TGTGCCAGCAGACAATCCGTGGGAGGGAGCGTAGCTTTCTTT; CDR3: CASRQSVGGSVAFF
V: TRBV29-1; D: NA; J: TRBJ2-6; size: many; DNA: TGCAGCGTTGAACCGGGCTCTGGGGCCAACGTCCTGACTTTC; CDR3: CSVEPGSGANVLTF
V: TRBV30; D: NA; J: TRBJ2-1; size: many; DNA: TGTGCCTGGAGTGCCGACTACAATGAGCAGTTCTTC; CDR3: CAWSADYNEQFF
V: TRBV5-8; D: TRBD1; J: TRBJ1-1; size: NA; DNA: TGTGCCAGCAGATACAGGGGTGTAGCTTTCTTT; CDR3: CASRYRGVAFF
V: TRBV7-2; D: TRBD1; J: TRBJ1-5; size: NA; DNA: TGTGCCAGCAGCTCTAGACAGGGCGATAGTCAGCCCCAGCATTTT; CDR3: CASSSRQGDSQPQHF
V: TRBV28; D: NA; J: TRBJ2-3; size: many; DNA: TGTGCCAGCACCCGCCAAGATACGCAGTATTTT; CDR3: CASTRQDTQYF
V: TRBV27; D: NA; J: TRBJ2-7; size: many; DNA: TGTGCCAGCAGTCCCAGACAGGCCTACGAGCAGTACTTC; CDR3: CASSPRQAYEQYF
V: TRBV10-3; D: NA; J: TRBJ1-2; size: few; DNA: TGTGCCATCAGTGAGTCGTCAGGGTCGAGCTATGGCTACACCTTC; CDR3: CAISESSGSSYGYTF
V: TRBV4-3; D: NA; J: TRBJ2-1; size: NA; DNA: TGCGCCAGCAGCCAAGTTGGGTATAATGAGCAGTTCTTC; CDR3: CASSQVGYNEQFF
V: TRBV20-1; D: TRBD1; J: TRBJ1-4; size: NA; DNA: TGCAGTGCTATACAGGGGGGAACTAATGAAAAACTGTTTTTT; CDR3: CSAIQGGTNEKLFF
V: TRBV7-9; D: TRBD2; J: TRBJ2-3; size: many; DNA: TGTGCCAGCAGCGGCCTGACTAGCGGGAGCGCAGATACGCAGTATTTT; CDR3: CASSGLTSGSADTQYF
V: TRBV25-1; D: TRBD2; J: TRBJ2-4; size: NA; DNA: TGTGCCAGCAGTGGTGGACTAGCGGGAGGTCCCAAAAACATTCAGTACTTC; CDR3: CASSGGLAGGPKNIQYF
V: TRBV14; D: NA; J: TRBJ1-2; size: once; DNA: TGTGCCAGCAGGTTCCGGGGACTGAGACTCCATGGCTACACCTTC; CDR3: CASRFRGLRLHGYTF
V: TRBV9; D: NA; J: TRBJ1-2; size: few; DNA: TGTGCCAGCAGCGTAGGACTAGGGGCTAACTATGGCTACACCTTC; CDR3: CASSVGLGANYGYTF
V: TRBV20-1; D: NA; J: TRBJ1-1; size: NA; DNA: TGCAGTGCTAAGGGACTAGCGGGATGGGCTTTCTTT; CDR3: CSAKGLAGWAFF
V: TRBV6-5; D: TRBD2; J: TRBJ2-7; size: many; DNA: TGTGCCAGCAGTTACTCGACTAGCGGGAACTCCTACGAGCAGTACTTC; CDR3: CASSYSTSGNSYEQYF
V: TRBV19; D: NA; J: TRBJ1-1; size: many; DNA: TGTGCCAGTAGGAGACAGGTCTACCTGAACACTGAAGCTTTCTTT; CDR3: CASRRQVYLNTEAFF
V: TRBV5-1; D: TRBD2; J: TRBJ2-7; size: once; DNA: TGCGCCAGCAGCCAAGGCGGGGGTGGGACCTACGAGCAGTACTTC; CDR3: CASSQGGGGTYEQYF
V: TRBV10-3; D: NA; J: TRBJ1-5; size: once; DNA: TGTGCCATCAGTGAGGGGACGGAGTGGGGTCAGCCCCAGCATTTT; CDR3: CAISEGTEWGQPQHF
V: TRBV19; D: NA; J: TRBJ2-6; size: many; DNA: TGTGCCAGTAGTAGTACTGGGGCCAACGTCCTGACTTTC; CDR3: CASSSTGANVLTF
V: TRBV5-1; D: NA; J: TRBJ2-5; size: NA; DNA: TGCGCCAGCAGCGAGGGGGGGACTTTAGGAGAGACCCAGTACTTC; CDR3: CASSEGGTLGETQYF
V: TRBV4-1; D: TRBD1; J: TRBJ1-6; size: many; DNA: TGCGCCAGCAGCCAGGGGACAGATTATTCACCCCTCCACTTT; CDR3: CASSQGTDYSPLHF
V: TRBV6-5; D: NA; J: TRBJ1-6; size: many; DNA: TGTGCCAGTTCAAGGAGCTCCTATAATTCACCCCTCCACTTT; CDR3: CASSRSSYNSPLHF
V: TRBV20-1; D: TRBD1; J: TRBJ2-7; size: NA; DNA: TGCAGTGCTAGCGGTTTGTCACGCAGGGGGCGATTTTACGAGCAGTACTTC; CDR3: CSASGLSRRGRFYEQYF
V: TRBV2; D: NA; J: TRBJ2-2; size: NA; DNA: TGTGCCAGCCTTACCGGGGAGCTGTTTTTT; CDR3: CASLTGELFF
V: TRBV7-3; D: TRBD2; J: TRBJ2-1; size: NA; DNA: TGTGCCAGCAGCCCCAGACTAGCGGGGGGCTACAATGAGCAGTTCTTC; CDR3: CASSPRLAGGYNEQFF
V: TRBV10-2; D: NA; J: TRBJ2-1; size: NA; DNA: TGCGCCAGCAGTGGGGACCGCCAAGGCTACAATGAGCAGTTCTTC; CDR3: CASSGDRQGYNEQFF
V: TRBV2; D: NA; J: TRBJ1-2; size: many; DNA: TGTGCCAGCAGCCGGGACAAGAGAACCTATGGCTACACCTTC; CDR3: CASSRDKRTYGYTF
V: TRBV20-1; D: TRBD1; J: TRBJ1-2; size: NA; DNA: TGCAGTGCTTTTACAGGGGCCGGAGGCTATGGCTACACCTTC; CDR3: CSAFTGAGGYGYTF
V: TRBV7-9; D: NA; J: TRBJ2-2; size: NA; DNA: TGTGCCAGCAGTGATAACGTCGCCGGGGAGCTGTTTTTT; CDR3: CASSDNVAGELFF
V: TRBV5-1; D: TRBD2; J: TRBJ2-7; size: NA; DNA: TGCGCCAGCAGCCCGATAGCGGGGACCCTCTACGAGCAGTACTTC; CDR3: CASSPIAGTLYEQYF
V: TRBV7-3; D: NA; J: TRBJ1-6; size: few; DNA: TGTGCCAGCAGCTTGGACCGCTCTTCACCCCTCCACTTT; CDR3: CASSLDRSSPLHF
V: TRBV9; D: NA; J: TRBJ1-3; size: many; DNA: TGTGCCAGCAGCCCGCGGACAGAACCTGGAAACACCATATATTTT; CDR3: CASSPRTEPGNTIYF
V: TRBV19; D: NA; J: TRBJ2-3; size: NA; DNA: TGTGCCAGTAGTATATGGGGCCTAAGCACAGATACGCAGTATTTT; CDR3: CASSIWGLSTDTQYF
V: TRBV10-3; D: TRBD2; J: TRBJ2-1; size: NA; DNA: TGTGCCATCAGTGAGGCGGGGGAGAGTGAGCAGTTCTTC; CDR3: CAISEAGESEQFF
V: TRBV5-1; D: NA; J: TRBJ1-1; size: NA; DNA: TGCGCCAGCAGCTTGCCGGGCCTGAACACTGAAGCTTTCTTT; CDR3: CASSLPGLNTEAFF
V: TRBV20-1; D: NA; J: TRBJ1-5; size: NA; DNA: TGCAGTGCCCTGCAAGCCGGGACCCAGCCCCAGCATTTT; CDR3: CSALQAGTQPQHF
V: TRBV29-1; D: NA; J: TRBJ1-2; size: NA; DNA: TGCAGCGTTGAGATGGGGCTCGGGGGGGCTGGCTACACCTTC; CDR3: CSVEMGLGGAGYTF
V: TRBV3-1; D: NA; J: TRBJ2-2; size: many; DNA: TGTGCCAGCCGATCCTCGAACACCGGGGAGCTGTTTTTT; CDR3: CASRSSNTGELFF
V: TRBV6-4; D: NA; J: TRBJ1-4; size: NA; DNA: TGTGCCAGCAGTGAGGGGGCTAATGAAAAACTGTTTTTT; CDR3: CASSEGANEKLFF
V: TRBV16; D: NA; J: TRBJ2-3; size: many; DNA: TGTGCCAGCAGCCAATCACCTCCGCGCACCACAGATACGCAGTATTTT; CDR3: CASSQSPPRTTDTQYF
V: TRBV7-6; D: TRBD2; J: TRBJ2-1; size: medium-sized; DNA: TGTGCCAGCAGCTCAGGACTAGCGGGGAACAATGAGCAGTTCTTC; CDR3: CASSSGLAGNNEQFF
V: TRBV2; D: NA; J: TRBJ1-2; size: NA; DNA: TGTGCCAGCAGCCTCAGGACTCTCTCCGGCGATGGCTACACCTTC; CDR3: CASSLRTLSGDGYTF
V: TRBV5-5; D: NA; J: TRBJ1-3; size: many; DNA: TGTGCCAGCAGCCTAGGGGACTCTGGAAACACCATATATTTT; CDR3: CASSLGDSGNTIYF
V: TRBV2; D: NA; J: TRBJ2-3; size: NA; DNA: TGTGCCAGCAGTGTAGAGAGAGGGATGGGTACGCAGTATTTT; CDR3: CASSVERGMGTQYF
V: TRBV20-1; D: NA; J: TRBJ1-6; size: once; DNA: TGCAGTGCACGGACACCCCCCGAGTCCTATAATTCACCCCTCCACTTT; CDR3: CSARTPPESYNSPLHF
V: TRBV5-1; D: NA; J: TRBJ2-7; size: NA; DNA: TGCGCCAGCAGCTTGGCCACCGGGAAGTGGGATTTC; CDR3: CASSLATGKWDF
V: TRBV29-1; D: TRBD1; J: TRBJ1-2; size: medium-sized; DNA: TGCAGCGCCATTGATGTGGGACAGGGAGTTGGCTACACCTTC; CDR3: CSAIDVGQGVGYTF
V: TRBV4-2; D: NA; J: TRBJ1-1; size: NA; DNA: TGTGCCAGCAGCCGGGAGACAGTGAACACTGAAGCTTTCTTT; CDR3: CASSRETVNTEAFF
V: TRBV19; D: TRBD1; J: TRBJ1-1; size: NA; DNA: TGTGCCGGTAGAAGGGGACAGTGGGGGACTGAAGCTTTCTTT; CDR3: CAGRRGQWGTEAFF
V: TRBV7-9; D: NA; J: TRBJ1-2; size: NA; DNA: TGTGCCAGCAGCTTAGCAGGGGCACACCTTTTTGCCTACACCTTC; CDR3: CASSLAGAHLFAYTF
V: TRBV7-2; D: TRBD1; J: TRBJ2-3; size: NA; DNA: TGTGCCAGCAGGCCAGGGGGTGCCAGCACAGATACGCAGTATTTT; CDR3: CASRPGGASTDTQYF
V: TRBV29-1; D: NA; J: TRBJ2-7; size: medium-sized; DNA: TGCAGCGTTGCACAGGGATCCTACGAGCAGTACTTC; CDR3: CSVAQGSYEQYF
V: TRBV5-1; D: NA; J: TRBJ1-2; size: many; DNA: TGCGCCAGCAGCTGGGGGACACAGAACTATGGCTACACCTTC; CDR3: CASSWGTQNYGYTF
V: TRBV6-1; D: NA; J: TRBJ1-1; size: many; DNA: TGTGCCAGCAGTGAAGTCCCCAGGGTTAGGTATGCTGAAGCTTTCTTT; CDR3: CASSEVPRVRYAEAFF
V: TRBV4-2; D: NA; J: TRBJ2-7; size: NA; DNA: TGTGCCAGCAGCCGGGACACCTCCTACGAGCAGTACTTC; CDR3: CASSRDTSYEQYF
V: TRBV10-2; D: NA; J: TRBJ2-1; size: NA; DNA: TGCGCCAGCAGTGTGGAAGGCTGGTACAATGAGCAGTTCTTC; CDR3: CASSVEGWYNEQFF
V: TRBV6-5; D: NA; J: TRBJ1-3; size: many; DNA: TGTGCCAGCAGTTATGGGTTCTCTGGAAACACCATATATTTT; CDR3: CASSYGFSGNTIYF
V: TRBV11-2; D: NA; J: TRBJ1-1; size: many; DNA: TGTGCCAGCAGCCGGGCGAACACTGAAGCTTTCTTT; CDR3: CASSRANTEAFF